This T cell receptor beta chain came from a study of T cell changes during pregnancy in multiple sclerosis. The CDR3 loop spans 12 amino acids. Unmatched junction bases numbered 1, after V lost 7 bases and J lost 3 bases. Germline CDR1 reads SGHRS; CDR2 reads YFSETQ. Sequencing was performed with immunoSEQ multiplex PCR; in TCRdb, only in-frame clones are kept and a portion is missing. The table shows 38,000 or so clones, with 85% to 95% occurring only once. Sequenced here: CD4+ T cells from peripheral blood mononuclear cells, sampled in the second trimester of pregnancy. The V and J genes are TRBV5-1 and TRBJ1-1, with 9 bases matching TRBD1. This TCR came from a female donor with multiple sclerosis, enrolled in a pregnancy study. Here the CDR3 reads CASRDRDTEAFF. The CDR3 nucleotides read TGCGCCAGCCGGGACAGGGACACTGAAGCTTTCTTT.